Presented here are 2 T cell receptor beta chains from one specimen sequenced in a study of blood T cell repertoires in COVID-19. Profiled with immunoSEQ multiplex PCR; TCRdb holds only in-frame clones, not every one. The top ten clones hold 3% to 4% of a sample with roughly 160,000 clones, approximately 88% of them seen once. The source material was peripheral blood. These receptors were collected from a woman aged 55-70 years who had recovered from COVID-19.

The chain uses TRBV28 and TRBJ2-2, with a weak D call TRBD2 (5 bases). Deletions cut 1 base from V and 0 bases from J, with 9 bases between. This CDR3 is 16 amino acids long. The germline V gene has CDR1 MDHEN and CDR2 SYDVKM. The CDR3 is CASSLLEEANTGELFF. CDR3 DNA: TGTGCCAGCAGTTTATTGGAGGAAGCGAACACCGGGGAGCTGTTTTTT. Filled out from reference TRBV28 and TRBJ2-2, the complete variable domain reads DVKVTQSSRYLVKRTGEKVFLECVQDMDHENMFWYRQDPGLGLRLIYFSYDVKMKEKGDIPEGYSVSREKKERFSLILESASTNQTSMYLCASSLLEEANTGELFFGEGSRLTVL.

This clone was seen just once. The chain has TRBV24-1 and TRBJ2-5; TRBD2 agrees at 7 bases. The CDR3 runs to 16 residues. Germline V gene data show CDR1 as KGHDR and CDR2 as SFDVKD. The ends lost 5 bases at V and 2 bases at J; junction bases unmatched: 10. The CDR3 nucleotides are TGTGCCACCAGTGGGGGGAGCGGGGTGCTTCAAGAGACCCAGTACTTC. Encoded protein: CATSGGSGVLQETQYF.